Listed below are T cell receptor beta chains from one sample, sequenced in a study of graft-versus-host responses after intestinal transplantation. The method was immunoSEQ multiplex PCR; TCRdb's version includes in-frame clones alone and lacks a portion of them. The data show some 96,000 clones, roughly 87% seen once. These receptors have no known antigen. This material consisted of unstimulated CD4+ T cells sorted from spleen or lymph node cells, taken before transplant. Receptor source: a human donor who was the organ donor for an intestinal transplant. Both conserved end residues are part of each CDR3. A D gene is named only where the DNA matches it firmly. Expanded clones get a size class; other rows say once, few or many, or leave the size out.

v_gene	j_gene	d_gene	abundance	CDR3nt	CDR3aa
TRBV2	TRBJ2-7	TRBD2	.	TGTGCCAGCAGCCGACTAGCGTCCTACGAGCAGTACTTC	CASSRLASYEQYF
TRBV13	TRBJ2-2	.	.	TGTGCCACCGCTAATTTTGCTACCGGGGAGCTGTTTTTT	CATANFATGELFF
TRBV5-1	TRBJ2-1	TRBD2	.	TGCGCCAGCAGCGTTAGCGGGGGGACCTACAATGAGCAGTTCTTC	CASSVSGGTYNEQFF
TRBV6-5	TRBJ1-5	.	.	TGTGCCAGCAGTTACGGGCAGTACAATCAGCCCCAGCATTTT	CASSYGQYNQPQHF
TRBV28	TRBJ1-3	.	.	TGTGCCAGCAGTTTATACTCTGGAAACACCATATATTTT	CASSLYSGNTIYF
TRBV7-2	TRBJ1-2	.	.	TGTGCCAGCAGCTTAGCGATTGCAGACTATGGCTACACCTTC	CASSLAIADYGYTF
TRBV30	TRBJ2-7	.	.	TGTGCCTGGAGTGTAATTGGCCGGAGGATGTACTTC	CAWSVIGRRMYF
TRBV27	TRBJ1-6	.	.	TGTGCCAGCAGAAGGGGGTTCGATTCACCCCTCCACTTT	CASRRGFDSPLHF
TRBV6-5	TRBJ2-5	.	.	TGTGCCAGCAGCTTCGGACATATTGGGACCCAGTACTTC	CASSFGHIGTQYF
TRBV10-3	TRBJ2-7	.	.	TGTGCCATCAGTGATCCGGGGACGCCCCCCTACGAGCAGTACTTC	CAISDPGTPPYEQYF
TRBV4-1	TRBJ1-2	TRBD1	.	TGCGCCAGCAGCACCTACAGGGGGCGCGGAGATGGCTACACCTTC	CASSTYRGRGDGYTF
TRBV2	TRBJ1-1	.	.	TGTGCCAGCAGTGCGGGACATACGAACACTGAAGCTTTCTTT	CASSAGHTNTEAFF
TRBV4-1	TRBJ1-1	.	few	TGCGCCAGCAGCCAAGGATTCGGGGGAAGGTACACTGAAGCTTTCTTT	CASSQGFGGRYTEAFF
TRBV5-6	TRBJ2-3	.	.	TGTGCCAGCAGCTCGACAGATACGCAGTATTTT	CASSSTDTQYF
TRBV28	TRBJ1-3	.	.	TGTGCCAGCAGTCCTACAGGCATCGGACGACGAAACACCATATATTTT	CASSPTGIGRRNTIYF
TRBV6-1	TRBJ2-7	TRBD1	.	TGTGCCGGATCCGGGACAGGGACCTACGAGCAGTACTTC	CAGSGTGTYEQYF
TRBV10-3	TRBJ1-3	TRBD1	once	TGTGCCATCCGACCCCCGACAGGGGTTGGAAACACCATATATTTT	CAIRPPTGVGNTIYF
TRBV19	TRBJ1-2	TRBD1	.	TGTGCCAGTCGATACAGGGGGCAAGACTATGGCTACACCTTC	CASRYRGQDYGYTF
TRBV6-5	TRBJ2-3	TRBD2	.	TGTGCCAGCAGTACGAGGCGGGGGTCCGCTGCGTATTTT	CASSTRRGSAAYF
TRBV4-2	TRBJ2-7	.	once	TGTGCCAGCAGCCAAGATCAAGATTACGAGCAGTACTTC	CASSQDQDYEQYF
TRBV28	TRBJ2-7	.	.	TGTGCCAGCAGTTTAGCACCTGCCTACGAGCAGTACTTC	CASSLAPAYEQYF
TRBV20-1	TRBJ2-3	.	few	TGCAGTGCTAGCACAGATACGCAGTATTTT	CSASTDTQYF
TRBV5-1	TRBJ1-1	.	.	TGCGCCAGCAGCTTTGGGGGGTTGAACACTGAAGCTTTCTTT	CASSFGGLNTEAFF
TRBV9	TRBJ1-1	TRBD1	.	TGTGCCAGCAGCGTTTTACAGGGGGGTTCTGAAGCTTTCTTT	CASSVLQGGSEAFF
TRBV5-6	TRBJ2-1	.	.	TGTGCCAGCAGCTTATATCAGGCCCTTACCTCCTACAATGAGCAGTTCTTC	CASSLYQALTSYNEQFF
TRBV30	TRBJ1-5	TRBD1	.	TGTGCCTCGTCCCGGGACAGGGATCAGCCCCAGCATTTT	CASSRDRDQPQHF
TRBV5-1	TRBJ1-4	.	.	TGCGCCAGCAGCTTGTTGCAGAATAATGAAAAACTGTTTTTT	CASSLLQNNEKLFF
TRBV10-2	TRBJ1-5	.	.	TGCGCCAGCAGTGAACTAGGGGCGGGTCAGCCCCAGCATTTT	CASSELGAGQPQHF
TRBV5-4	TRBJ2-1	.	.	TGTGCCAGCAGCTTGTTTGGGGGGTTGTACAATGAGCAGTTCTTC	CASSLFGGLYNEQFF
TRBV5-1	TRBJ2-7	TRBD1	once	TGCGCCAGCAGCTTGGTTGACAGGGGGAACGAGCAGTACTTC	CASSLVDRGNEQYF
TRBV6-1	TRBJ1-5	.	.	TGTGCCAGCAGTGAAGTTCTGGCCCCCGTCCAGCCCCAGCATTTT	CASSEVLAPVQPQHF
TRBV10-3	TRBJ2-3	TRBD2	.	TGTGCCATCAGTGGTCGAGCGGGGGGCACAGATACGCAGTATTTT	CAISGRAGGTDTQYF
TRBV7-9	TRBJ2-1	TRBD2	.	TGTGCCAGCAGCTTATCTAGCGGGGGGTACAATGAGCAGTTCTTC	CASSLSSGGYNEQFF
TRBV7-8	TRBJ1-5	.	.	TGTGCCAGCAGCTTTCAGGGGTCTAATCAGCCCCAGCATTTT	CASSFQGSNQPQHF
TRBV28	TRBJ1-6	.	.	TGTGCCAGCAGTTTATCGGGGGCTTCACCCCTCCACTTT	CASSLSGASPLHF
TRBV18	TRBJ2-5	.	.	TGTGCCAGCTCACCAGCCGGGCCCCCCGAGGAGACCCAGTACTTC	CASSPAGPPEETQYF
TRBV9	TRBJ1-5	.	.	TGTGCCAGCAGCGTAGACGGACGGGCGGCTGGGCAGCCCCAGCATTTT	CASSVDGRAAGQPQHF
TRBV29-1	TRBJ1-1	.	.	TGCAGCGCGACAAAGACAGGACGGAACACTGAAGCTTTCTTT	CSATKTGRNTEAFF
TRBV18	TRBJ2-7	.	few	TGTGCCAGCTCACCGAGCGACCGACTTAGCTCCTACGAGCAGTACTTC	CASSPSDRLSSYEQYF
TRBV30	TRBJ1-1	.	.	TGTGCCTGGATCAACAGGGAAGCTTTCTTT	CAWINREAFF
TRBV19	TRBJ2-7	TRBD1	once	TGTGCCAGTAGTACAATTACCGGGACAGGCCCTTACGAGCAGTACTTC	CASSTITGTGPYEQYF
TRBV10-3	TRBJ2-3	.	.	TGTGCCATCAGGACAGTTGTTACAGATACGCAGTATTTT	CAIRTVVTDTQYF
TRBV4-1	TRBJ2-4	.	.	TGCGCCAGCAGCCAGTCCGGTGGAGTCAAAAACATTCAGTACTTC	CASSQSGGVKNIQYF